This TCR beta chain was retrieved from a study of control samples from healthy donors and cancer patients. The method was immunoSEQ multiplex PCR; TCRdb's version includes in-frame clones alone and lacks a portion of them. The data show 90,000 or so clones, about 89% seen once. CDR1 LNHNV and CDR2 YYDKDF come from the germline V gene (reference sequence). The CDR3 covers 14 residues. V was cut by 2 bases and J by 6 bases, with 10 bases left in between. The TCR sequence derives from an older woman in good health. The chain carries TRBV15 and TRBJ1-4; no definite D call. The sequencing sample was made of blood. The CDR3 spells CATSRQVGDEKLFF. CDR3 in DNA: TGTGCCACCAGCAGACAGGTTGGGGATGAAAAACTGTTTTTT.